This TCR beta chain was obtained from a study of neoadjuvant anti-PD-1 for oral cavity cancer (dated by TCRdb to the early 2020s). Regarding the study in general: Before curative-intent surgical resection, most patients were given three to four biweekly doses of nivolumab at 3 mg/kg. For patients who did not progress, a fourth nivolumab dose was given around day 43, followed by definitive surgical resection on days 50-56. Responders were defined as patients with complete response, partial response or stable disease by RECIST 1.1; non-responders were defined as patients with progression. The parent correlative cohort included over nine patients, with an approximately 34% response rate. Overall study results and their limits: Within PBMCs, T cell clonality (Gini index) was significantly higher in non-responders than responders after neoadjuvant nivolumab. Higher pretreatment blood TCRbeta clonality and lower post-treatment tumor TCRbeta clonality were correlated with higher pretreatment blood Treg/Th17 ratios. Only three patients per response group were included in the TCR analyses, and larger cohorts for validation were called for by the authors.

CDR1 and CDR2, per the germline V gene, are MNHNS and SASEGT. Reading from cysteine to phenylalanine, the CDR3 counts 14 amino acids. The retained sequence is limited to the CDR3, 42 bases, with the frame set at the first base. Here V drops 6 bases and J drops 5 bases, and the junction holds 7 bases not matched to any gene. For deep sequencing, each PBMC sample was run in six replicates, with libraries mostly built from 450 to 550 ng of input genomic DNA. The immunoSEQ hsTCRbeta kit was used to prepare TCRbeta libraries, following the manufacturer's instructions. The finished libraries were brought together in one pool at approximately 3.1 nM, which was then read using an Illumina NovaSeq 6000 S4 flow cell. As for the authors' bioinformatics: The immunoSEQ Analyzer was used for raw data preprocessing and quality control. The analysis was restricted to productive rearrangements, with each unique CDR3 amino acid sequence defining a clonotype. Repertoire clonality was estimated as the Gini-Simpson index, which was computed with the R package tcR. Gini indices were compared with Student's t test, and associations with tumor size change were assessed by Pearson correlation. The table comes from immuneACCESS by way of TCRdb, which keeps in-frame sequences with V and J called. Part of the clones is missing from these tables; in studies checked, under half for an unresolved V gene and the rest for unknown reasons. V, J and clone size reflect that table, while D and trimming were determined from the DNA. In all, the sample holds about 18,000 clones, and over 65% of those were seen once. The ten largest clones take up approximately 2.7% of the sample.

A word on this clone: No cognate antigen has been identified for it. Base qualities are not at hand, and no much larger clone is one base apart.

Interpreted using the paper, the time point label stands for: before neoadjuvant nivolumab. Patients had been newly diagnosed with stage II-IVA oral cavity squamous cell carcinoma, and no prior systemic or radiation treatment had been given to the patients. The cohort consisted of patients with HPV-negative, locally advanced oral cavity squamous cell carcinoma. No culture maintenance or expansion was done, as the peripheral blood mononuclear cells went straight to analysis. The samples were drawn from a longitudinal correlative study tied to a single-arm phase II trial testing neoadjuvant nivolumab in oral cavity squamous cell carcinoma. Subject-matched pre- and post-treatment PBMCs and tumors from three responders and three non-responders underwent genomic DNA-based TCRbeta sequencing. Peripheral blood mononuclear cells were collected before nivolumab treatment and were collected again after treatment, at the time of surgery. The Maxwell RSC DNA from Cells kit was used to extract genomic DNA from PBMCs.

Sequences were derived from PBMCs, sampled before nivolumab (anti-PD-1) treatment. The rearranged chain carries TRBV6-1 and TRBJ1-1; the junction holds 9 bases that match TRBD1. This receptor was obtained from a person between 40 and 80 years old with oral cavity squamous cell carcinoma. The DNA sequence is as follows: TGTGCCAGCAGCTCACAGGGGGCTGGGACTGAAGCTTTCTTT. The encoded protein is CASSSQGAGTEAFF.